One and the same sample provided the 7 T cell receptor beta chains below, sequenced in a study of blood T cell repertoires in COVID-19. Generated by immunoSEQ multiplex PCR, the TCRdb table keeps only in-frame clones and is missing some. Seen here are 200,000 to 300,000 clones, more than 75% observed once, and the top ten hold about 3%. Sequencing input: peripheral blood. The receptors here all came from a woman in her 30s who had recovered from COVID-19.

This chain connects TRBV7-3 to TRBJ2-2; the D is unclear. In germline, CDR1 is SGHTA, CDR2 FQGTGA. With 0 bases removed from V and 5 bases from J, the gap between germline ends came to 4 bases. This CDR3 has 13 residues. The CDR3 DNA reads TGTGCCAGCAGCTTAACGTCGACCGGGGAGCTGTTTTTT. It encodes CASSLTSTGELFF.

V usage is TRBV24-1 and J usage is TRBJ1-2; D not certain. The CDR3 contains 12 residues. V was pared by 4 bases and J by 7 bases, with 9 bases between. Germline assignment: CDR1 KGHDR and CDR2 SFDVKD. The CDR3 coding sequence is TGTGCCACCAGTGACAGGTCCGGTGGCTACACCTTC. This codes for CATSDRSGGYTF.

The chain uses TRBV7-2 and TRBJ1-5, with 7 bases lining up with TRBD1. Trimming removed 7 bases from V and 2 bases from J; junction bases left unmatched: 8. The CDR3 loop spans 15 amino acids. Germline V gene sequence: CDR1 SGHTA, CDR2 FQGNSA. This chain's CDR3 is CASTPSGGGNQPQHF. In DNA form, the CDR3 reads TGTGCCAGCACCCCTTCAGGGGGAGGCAATCAGCCCCAGCATTTT.

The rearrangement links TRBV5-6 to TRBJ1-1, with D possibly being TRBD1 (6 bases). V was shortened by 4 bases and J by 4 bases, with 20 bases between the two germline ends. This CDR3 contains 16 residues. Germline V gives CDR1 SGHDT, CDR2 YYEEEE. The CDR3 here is CASSTSLQGRRTEAFF. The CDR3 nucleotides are TGTGCCAGCAGCACCAGTTTACAGGGACGGCGCACTGAAGCTTTCTTT.

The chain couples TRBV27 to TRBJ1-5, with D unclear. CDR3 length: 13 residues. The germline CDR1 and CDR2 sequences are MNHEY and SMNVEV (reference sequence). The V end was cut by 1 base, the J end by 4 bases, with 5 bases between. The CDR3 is CASSLYENQPQHF. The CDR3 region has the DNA TGTGCCAGCAGTTTATATGAGAATCAGCCCCAGCATTTT.

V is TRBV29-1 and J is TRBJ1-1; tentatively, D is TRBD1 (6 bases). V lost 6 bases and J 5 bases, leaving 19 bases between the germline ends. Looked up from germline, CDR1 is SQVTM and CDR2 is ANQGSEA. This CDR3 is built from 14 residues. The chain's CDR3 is CSVLQGRVDTEAFF. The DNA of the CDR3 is TGCAGCGTACTGCAGGGGAGAGTAGATACTGAAGCTTTCTTT.

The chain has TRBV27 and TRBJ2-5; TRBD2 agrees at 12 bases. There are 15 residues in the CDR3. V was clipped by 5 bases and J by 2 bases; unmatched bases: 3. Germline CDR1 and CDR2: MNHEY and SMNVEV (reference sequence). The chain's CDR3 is CASSDLAGGQETQYF. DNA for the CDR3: TGTGCCAGCAGTGACCTAGCGGGGGGGCAAGAGACCCAGTACTTC.